The clone carrying this T cell receptor beta chain was counted only a few times. Its antigen is as yet unknown. The data derive from a study of response to subunit inactivated influenza vaccine. Via MiXCR, TCRdb re-called the RT-PCR reads, giving one row per CDR3 protein. The sample lists approximately 170,000 distinct CDR3 sequences; approximately 15% were seen once. With 3 bases clipped from V and 0 bases from J, the junction kept 6 bases outside the gene matches. Germline V gives CDR1 SGDLS, CDR2 YYNGEE. This CDR3 is built from 16 residues. The study, taken as a whole, reports: Few new T cells, the authors suggested, are recruited by each seasonal influenza vaccination.

The chain couples TRBV9 to TRBJ1-1; the match to TRBD1 covers 9 bases. The receptor was isolated from a man aged 45-60 years who received an inactivated influenza vaccine. This specimen was CD8+ T cells sorted from PBMCs, taken about 5 days after vaccination. CDR3 residues: CASSAIGQGMNTEAFF. CDR3 in DNA: TGTGCCAGCAGCGCCATTGGACAGGGGATGAACACTGAAGCTTTCTTT.